Shown below are 7 T cell receptor beta chains from a single sample sequenced in a study of T cell responses to AZD1222 COVID-19 vaccine. The protocol was immunoSEQ multiplex PCR, while the TCRdb copy is restricted to in-frame clones and leaves out a portion. The table has 90,000 to 120,000 clones, around 90% seen once; the top ten hold approximately 7%. This sample comprised peripheral blood, obtained on day 0 of AZD1222 vaccination. The receptors come from an adult in good health.

The rearrangement joins TRBV7-2 to TRBJ2-4; tentatively, D is TRBD2 (5 bases). This CDR3 region has 14 residues. V gave up 4 bases and J gave up 8 bases, with 15 bases separating them. The germline V gene encodes CDR1 SGHTA and CDR2 FQGNSA. The CDR3 nucleotides read TGTGCCAGCAGCTCAAGAGGGCACGTGGACATTCAGTACTTC. As protein: CASSSRGHVDIQYF.

This chain links TRBV28 with TRBJ2-7, with D uncertain. The germline gives CDR1 MDHEN, CDR2 SYDVKM. There are 13 residues in the CDR3. The ends were cut back, 7 bases at V and 2 bases at J, with 12 bases in the middle. CDR3 DNA sequence: TGTGCCAGCATCGGGCCTCGGCCCTACGAGCAGTACTTC. Protein sequence: CASIGPRPYEQYF.

V gene TRBV6-1 combines with J gene TRBJ1-1; the D gene is possibly TRBD1 (5 bases). Looked up from germline, CDR1 is MNHNS and CDR2 is SASEGT. V dropped 3 bases and J dropped 1 base, with 15 bases sitting between them. The CDR3 loop spans 16 amino acids. CDR3 in amino acids: CASSDPPGQRNTEAFF. Here the CDR3 DNA reads TGTGCCAGCAGTGATCCTCCCGGACAAAGGAACACTGAAGCTTTCTTT.

The V call is TRBV18, the J call TRBJ1-1, with a tentative D call TRBD1 (5 bases). Germline V gene sequence: CDR1 KGHSH, CDR2 LQKENI. Deletions cut 3 bases from V and 6 bases from J, with 17 bases between. The CDR3 extends over 15 amino acids. CDR3 sequence: CASSPGLLGVAEAFF. The CDR3 bases are TGTGCCAGCTCACCGGGTCTTTTGGGGGTAGCTGAAGCTTTCTTT.

J is TRBJ2-1 and V is TRBV6-5; 7 bases fit TRBD2. CDR3 length: 15 amino acids. V lost 4 bases to trimming and J lost 4 bases; unmatched junction nucleotides: 7. Germline V gene sequence: CDR1 MNHEY, CDR2 SVGAGI. CDR3 sequence: CASSWRSGEYNEQFF. CDR3 coding DNA: TGTGCCAGCAGTTGGCGGAGCGGGGAGTACAATGAGCAGTTCTTC.

This rearrangement joins TRBV3-1 (or the pseudogene TRBV3-2) to TRBJ2-7; TRBD2 is a possible D gene (5 bases). The germline CDR1 and CDR2 sequences are LGHDT and YNNKEL (reference sequence). Trimming left V 4 bases short and J 3 bases short, with 10 bases between. CDR3 length equals 13 residues. The CDR3, as DNA: TGTGCCAGCAGCCGCGAGAGGGACTACGAGCAGTACTTC. It codes for CASSRERDYEQYF.

The rearrangement joins TRBV27 to TRBJ1-6, with no clear D. CDR1 and CDR2 (germline): MNHEY, SMNVEV (reference sequence). V dropped 2 bases and J dropped 8 bases, with 7 bases sitting between them. This CDR3 has 13 residues. CDR3 loop: CASSLRGDSPLHF. The CDR3 DNA reads as TGTGCCAGCAGTTTACGGGGTGATTCACCCCTCCACTTT.